These 7 T cell receptor beta chains share one sample of origin, sequenced in a study of T cells in localized non-small cell lung cancer. Measured with immunoSEQ multiplex PCR; TCRdb has only the in-frame clones, and not every one. Altogether roughly 58,000 clones are present, roughly 76% being singletons, with the ten largest covering approximately 4.5%. Here the sequenced sample was PBMCs, taken before any cancer treatment. All receptors derive from a man aged 35 to 70 with stage II lung adenocarcinoma.

The table lists this clone with a few counts. The chain has TRBV19 and TRBJ2-3; TRBD1 is a possible D gene (5 bases). Germline assignment: CDR1 LNHDA and CDR2 SQIVND (reference sequence). V lost 4 bases and J lost 2, with 10 bases in between. This CDR3 spans 14 amino acids. The CDR3 loop is CASSTSRVTDTQYF. In DNA form, the CDR3 reads TGTGCCAGTAGTACGAGCAGGGTCACAGATACGCAGTATTTT.

This clone was detected only a few times. The chain has TRBV7-2 and TRBJ2-1; D is perhaps TRBD2 (5 bases). The germline V gene has CDR1 SGHTA and CDR2 FQGNSA. The CDR3 runs 11 residues. Trimming cost V 5 bases and J 12 bases, with 11 bases left between them. This CDR3 reads CASSPLVGQFF. Here the CDR3 DNA reads TGTGCCAGCAGCCCACTAGTGGGGCAGTTCTTC. Together with reference TRBV7-2 and TRBJ2-1, the CDR3 gives the full variable domain: GAGVSQSPSNKVTEKGKDVELRCDPISGHTALYWYRQSLGQGLEFLIYFQGNSAPDKSGLPSDRFSAERTGGSVSTLTIQRTQQEDSAVYLCASSPLVGQFFGPGTRLTVL.

The V call is TRBV11-2, the J call TRBJ2-1, with D possibly matching TRBD2 (6 bases). CDR1 and CDR2 (germline): SGHAT, FQNNGV. The CDR3 length is 14 residues. V lost 1 base and J 7 bases, leaving 11 bases between the germline ends. CDR3 amino acids: CASSLAPGDNEQFF. CDR3 DNA sequence: TGTGCCAGCAGCTTAGCCCCGGGGGATAATGAGCAGTTCTTC.

The chain combines TRBV19 with TRBJ1-5, with D maybe TRBD1 (6 bases). This CDR3 region has 16 residues. Germline-derived CDR1 and CDR2 are LNHDA and SQIVND (reference sequence). Deletions cut 6 bases from V and 2 bases from J, with 17 bases between. The CDR3 region has the DNA TGTGCCAGTAGCCACCCGCAAAAGGGGGGCAATCAGCCCCAGCATTTT. It encodes CASSHPQKGGNQPQHF.

The chain uses TRBV7-2 and TRBJ1-2, with 7 bases matching TRBD1. The CDR3 is made up of 12 amino acids. The J segment lost 12 bases and the V segment lost 5 bases, leaving 9 bases of the junction unmatched. The germline V gene encodes CDR1 SGHTA and CDR2 FQGNSA. Written as DNA, the CDR3 is TGTGCCAGCAGCGCAGAGGACAGGATTAACACCTTC. Protein: CASSAEDRINTF.

CDR3 nucleotide sequence: TGCGCCAGCAGCTTGGCCAAAGAGACCCAGTACTTC. Residues: CASSLAKETQYF. The chain carries TRBV5-1 and TRBJ2-5; unclear D gene. The CDR3 consists of 12 residues. Trimming shortened V by 0 bases and J by 3 bases, and 3 bases separated the two germline ends. Germline values: CDR1 SGHRS, CDR2 YFSETQ. The full variable domain, its missing parts supplied by reference TRBV5-1 and TRBJ2-5, is KAGVTQTPRYLIKTRGQQVTLSCSPISGHRSVSWYQQTPGQGLQFLFEYFSETQRNKGNFPGRFSGRQFSNSRSEMNVSTLELGDSALYLCASSLAKETQYFGPGTRLLVL.

This rearrangement joins TRBV11-2 to TRBJ1-2; weak D call: TRBD1 (5 bases). Germline values: CDR1 SGHAT, CDR2 FQNNGV. The CDR3 runs to 14 residues. Trimming took 5 bases from V and 7 from J, leaving 17 bases between them. The CDR3 loop reads CASSGQGRVGGYTF. Written as DNA, the CDR3 is TGTGCCAGCAGCGGCCAGGGTCGGGTGGGTGGCTACACCTTC.